This TCR beta chain derives from a study of post-analysis software for immune sequencing data. Study-level information: There were relapsing-remitting, secondary progressive and progressive-relapsing multiple sclerosis among the disease courses included.

V shed 4 bases and J shed 0 bases, with 14 bases lying between them. This CDR3 spans 15 amino acids. Germline-derived CDR1 and CDR2 are SGHRS and YFSETQ. Study-level points and caveats: F measure clustering grouped samples strongly by preparation batch. Patients had higher frequencies than controls of roughly five TRBV segments, including TRBV5-6, TRBV5-1 and TRBV20-1. The study found significantly lower normalized Chao1 diversity in multiple sclerosis patients than in controls.

cDNA libraries of TCR beta carried unique molecular identifiers. TCRdb used MiXCR to reprocess the PCR reads, holding one entry per CDR3 protein. The data contain approximately 460,000 distinct CDR3 sequences, roughly 45% of them singletons. The table lists this clonotype with a few counts. Its antigen is undetermined. The chain combines TRBV5-1 with TRBJ2-7; D perhaps matches TRBD2 (6 bases). The clonotype comes from a girl aged 10-17 years with multiple sclerosis. The source material was blood. The CDR3 reads CASSPSGGSSYEQYF. The CDR3 DNA follows: TGCGCCAGCAGCCCTAGTGGGGGGAGCTCCTACGAGCAGTACTTC.